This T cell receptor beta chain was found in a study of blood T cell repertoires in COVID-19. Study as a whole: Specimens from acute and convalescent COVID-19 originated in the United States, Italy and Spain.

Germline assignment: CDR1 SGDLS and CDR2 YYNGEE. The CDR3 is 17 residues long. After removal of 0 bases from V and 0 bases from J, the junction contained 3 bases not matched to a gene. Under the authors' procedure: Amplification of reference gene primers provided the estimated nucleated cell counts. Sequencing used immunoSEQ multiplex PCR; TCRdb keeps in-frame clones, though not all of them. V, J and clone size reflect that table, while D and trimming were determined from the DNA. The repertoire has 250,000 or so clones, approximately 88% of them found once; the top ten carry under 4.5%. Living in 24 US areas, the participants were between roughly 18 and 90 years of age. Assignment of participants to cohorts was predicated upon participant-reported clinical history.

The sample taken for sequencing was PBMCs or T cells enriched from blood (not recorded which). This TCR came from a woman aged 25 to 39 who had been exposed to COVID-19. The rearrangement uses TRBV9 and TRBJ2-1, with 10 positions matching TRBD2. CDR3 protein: CASSVELAGFSYNEQFF. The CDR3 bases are TGTGCCAGCAGCGTAGAACTAGCGGGGTTCTCCTACAATGAGCAGTTCTTC.